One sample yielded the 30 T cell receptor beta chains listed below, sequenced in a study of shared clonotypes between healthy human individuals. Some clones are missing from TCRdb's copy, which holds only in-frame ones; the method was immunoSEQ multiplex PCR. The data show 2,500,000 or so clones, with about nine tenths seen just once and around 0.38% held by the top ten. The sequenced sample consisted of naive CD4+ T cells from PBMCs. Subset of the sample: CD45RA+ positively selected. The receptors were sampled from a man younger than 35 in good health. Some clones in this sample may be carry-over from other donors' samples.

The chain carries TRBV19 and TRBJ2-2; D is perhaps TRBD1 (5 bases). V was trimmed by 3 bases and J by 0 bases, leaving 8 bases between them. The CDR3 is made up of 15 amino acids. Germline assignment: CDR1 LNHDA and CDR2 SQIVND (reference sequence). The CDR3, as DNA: TGTGCCAGTAGTATCAGGGCCACGAACACCGGGGAGCTGTTTTTT. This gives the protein CASSIRATNTGELFF.

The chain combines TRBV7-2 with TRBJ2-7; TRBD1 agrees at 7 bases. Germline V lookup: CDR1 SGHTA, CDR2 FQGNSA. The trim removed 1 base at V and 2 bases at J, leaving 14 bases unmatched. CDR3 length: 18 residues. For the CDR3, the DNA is TGTGCCAGCAGCTTAGTTCCGCAAGGGGACAGTAAGACCTACGAGCAGTACTTC. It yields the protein CASSLVPQGDSKTYEQYF.

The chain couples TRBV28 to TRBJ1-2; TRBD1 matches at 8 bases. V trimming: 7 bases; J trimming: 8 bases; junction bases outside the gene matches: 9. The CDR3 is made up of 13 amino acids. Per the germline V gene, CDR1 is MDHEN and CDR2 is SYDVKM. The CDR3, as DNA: TGTGCCAGCACCGCCCCGGACAGGGAGGGCTACACCTTC. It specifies CASTAPDREGYTF.

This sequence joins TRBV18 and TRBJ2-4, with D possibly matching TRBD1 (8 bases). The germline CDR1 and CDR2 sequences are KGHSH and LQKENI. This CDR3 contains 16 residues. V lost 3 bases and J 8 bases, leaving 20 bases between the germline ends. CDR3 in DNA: TGTGCCAGCTCACCCTCAGTCGGACAGGGAGGGTACATTCAGTACTTC. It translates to CASSPSVGQGGYIQYF. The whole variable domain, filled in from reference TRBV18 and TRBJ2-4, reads NAGVMQNPRHLVRRRGQEARLRCSPMKGHSHVYWYRQLPEEGLKFMVYLQKENIIDESGMPKERFSAEFPKEGPSILRIQQVVRGDSAAYFCASSPSVGQGGYIQYFGAGTRLSVL.

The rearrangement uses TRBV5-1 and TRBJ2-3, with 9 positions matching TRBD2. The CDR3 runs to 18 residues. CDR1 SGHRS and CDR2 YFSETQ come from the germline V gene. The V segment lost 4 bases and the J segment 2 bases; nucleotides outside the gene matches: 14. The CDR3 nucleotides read TGCGCCAGCAGCCTGGGACTAGCAGAGCTCATATACACAGATACGCAGTATTTT. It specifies CASSLGLAELIYTDTQYF.

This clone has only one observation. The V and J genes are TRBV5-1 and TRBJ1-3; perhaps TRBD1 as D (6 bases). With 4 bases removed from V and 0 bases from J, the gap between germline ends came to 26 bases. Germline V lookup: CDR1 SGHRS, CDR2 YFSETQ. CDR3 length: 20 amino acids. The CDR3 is CASSKTGTRVWEVSGNTIYF. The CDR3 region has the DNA TGCGCCAGCAGCAAAACCGGGACAAGGGTTTGGGAAGTCTCTGGAAACACCATATATTTT.

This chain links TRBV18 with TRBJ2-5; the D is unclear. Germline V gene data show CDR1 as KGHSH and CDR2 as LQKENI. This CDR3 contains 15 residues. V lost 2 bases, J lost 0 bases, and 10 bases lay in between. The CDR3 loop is CASSPWADDQETQYF. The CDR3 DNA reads TGTGCCAGCTCACCATGGGCAGACGACCAAGAGACCCAGTACTTC.

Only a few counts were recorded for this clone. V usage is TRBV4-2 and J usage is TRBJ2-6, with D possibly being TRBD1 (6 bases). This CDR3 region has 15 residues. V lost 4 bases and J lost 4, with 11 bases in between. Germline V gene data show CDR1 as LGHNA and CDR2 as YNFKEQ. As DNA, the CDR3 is TGTGCCAGCAGCCTCACAGGGCCAGGGGCCAACGTCCTGACTTTC. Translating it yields CASSLTGPGANVLTF.

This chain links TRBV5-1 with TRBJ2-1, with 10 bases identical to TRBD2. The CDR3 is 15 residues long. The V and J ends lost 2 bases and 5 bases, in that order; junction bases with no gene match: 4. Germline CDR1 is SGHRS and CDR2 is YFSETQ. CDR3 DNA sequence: TGCGCCAGCAGCTTACTAGCGGGATATAACAATGAGCAGTTCTTC. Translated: CASSLLAGYNNEQFF.

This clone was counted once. In DNA, the CDR3 is TGTGCCAGCAGTCGAGCGGGAGGGCCCGATGAGCAGTTCTTC. This sequence encodes CASSRAGGPDEQFF. The V and J genes are TRBV28 and TRBJ2-1, with 10 bases lining up with TRBD2. V was clipped by 5 bases and J by 8 bases; unmatched bases: 6. CDR1 and CDR2 from the germline V gene are MDHEN and SYDVKM. The CDR3 length is 14 residues.

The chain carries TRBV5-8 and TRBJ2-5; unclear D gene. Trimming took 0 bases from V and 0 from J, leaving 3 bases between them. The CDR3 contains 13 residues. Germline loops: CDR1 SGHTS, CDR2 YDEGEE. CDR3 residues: CASSLADQETQYF. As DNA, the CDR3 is TGTGCCAGCAGCTTGGCAGACCAAGAGACCCAGTACTTC.

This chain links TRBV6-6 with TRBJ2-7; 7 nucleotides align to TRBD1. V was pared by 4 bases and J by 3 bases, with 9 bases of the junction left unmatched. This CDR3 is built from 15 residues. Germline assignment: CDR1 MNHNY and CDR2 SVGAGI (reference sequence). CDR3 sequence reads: CASSSRGLGSYEQYF. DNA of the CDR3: TGTGCCAGCAGTTCCAGGGGGTTAGGGAGCTACGAGCAGTACTTC.

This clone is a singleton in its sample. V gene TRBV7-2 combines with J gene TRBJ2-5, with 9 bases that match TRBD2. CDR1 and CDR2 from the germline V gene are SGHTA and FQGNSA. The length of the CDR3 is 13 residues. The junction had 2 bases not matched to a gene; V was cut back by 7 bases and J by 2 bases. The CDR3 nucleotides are TGTGCCAGCACCCTAGCGGGACAAGAGACCCAGTACTTC. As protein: CASTLAGQETQYF. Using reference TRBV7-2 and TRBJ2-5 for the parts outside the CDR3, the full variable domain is GAGVSQSPSNKVTEKGKDVELRCDPISGHTALYWYRQSLGQGLEFLIYFQGNSAPDKSGLPSDRFSAERTGGSVSTLTIQRTQQEDSAVYLCASTLAGQETQYFGPGTRLLVL.

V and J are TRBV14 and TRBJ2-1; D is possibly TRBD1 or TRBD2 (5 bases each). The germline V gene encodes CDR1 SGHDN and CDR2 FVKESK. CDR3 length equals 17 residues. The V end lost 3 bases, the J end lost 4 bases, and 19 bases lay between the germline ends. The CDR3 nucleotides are TGTGCCAGCAGCCAGACGAGGGGCGGGTGGATTTACAATGAGCAGTTCTTC. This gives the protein CASSQTRGGWIYNEQFF.

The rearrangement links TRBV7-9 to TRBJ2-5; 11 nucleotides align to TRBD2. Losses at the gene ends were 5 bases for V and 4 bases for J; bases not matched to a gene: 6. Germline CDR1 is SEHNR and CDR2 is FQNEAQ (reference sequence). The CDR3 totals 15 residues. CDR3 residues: CASSRTSGRGETQYF. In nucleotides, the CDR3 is TGTGCCAGCAGCAGAACTAGCGGGAGAGGAGAGACCCAGTACTTC.

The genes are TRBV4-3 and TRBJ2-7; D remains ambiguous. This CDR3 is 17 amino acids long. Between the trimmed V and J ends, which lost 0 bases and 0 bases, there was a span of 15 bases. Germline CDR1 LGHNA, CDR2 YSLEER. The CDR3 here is CASSQEWSRKGSYEQYF. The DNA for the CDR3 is TGCGCCAGCAGCCAAGAATGGAGTCGGAAGGGCTCCTACGAGCAGTACTTC.

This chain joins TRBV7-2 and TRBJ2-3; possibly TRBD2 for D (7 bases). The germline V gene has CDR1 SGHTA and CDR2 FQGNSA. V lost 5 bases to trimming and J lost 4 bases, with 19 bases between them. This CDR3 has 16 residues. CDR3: CASSRGGGRPPDTQYF. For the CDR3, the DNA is TGTGCCAGCAGCCGGGGAGGGGGGAGGCCCCCAGATACGCAGTATTTT.

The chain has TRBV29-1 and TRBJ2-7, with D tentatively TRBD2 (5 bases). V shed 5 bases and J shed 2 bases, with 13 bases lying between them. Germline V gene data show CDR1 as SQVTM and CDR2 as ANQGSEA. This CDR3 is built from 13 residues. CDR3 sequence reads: CSVRRPLTYEQYF. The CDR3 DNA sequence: TGCAGCGTTCGGAGGCCCCTCACCTACGAGCAGTACTTC.

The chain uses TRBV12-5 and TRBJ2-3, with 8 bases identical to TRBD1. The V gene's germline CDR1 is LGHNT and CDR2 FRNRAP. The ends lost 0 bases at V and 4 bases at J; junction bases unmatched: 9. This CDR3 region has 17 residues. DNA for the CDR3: TGTGCTAGTGGTTTGGTATTCAGGACAGGGACTCCAGATACGCAGTATTTT. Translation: CASGLVFRTGTPDTQYF.

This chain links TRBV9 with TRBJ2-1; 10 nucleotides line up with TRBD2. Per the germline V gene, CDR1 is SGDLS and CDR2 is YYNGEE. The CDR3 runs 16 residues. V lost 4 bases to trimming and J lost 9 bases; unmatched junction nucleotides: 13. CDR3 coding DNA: TGTGCCAGCAGCCCCCAGGGACTAGCGCTGGGGGGTGAGCAGTTCTTC. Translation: CASSPQGLALGGEQFF.

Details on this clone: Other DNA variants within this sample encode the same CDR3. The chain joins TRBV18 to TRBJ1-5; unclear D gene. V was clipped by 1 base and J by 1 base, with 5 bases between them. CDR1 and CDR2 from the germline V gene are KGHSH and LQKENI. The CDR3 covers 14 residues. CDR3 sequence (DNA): TGTGCCAGCTCACCACAATCAAGCAATCAGCCCCAGCATTTT. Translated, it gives CASSPQSSNQPQHF.

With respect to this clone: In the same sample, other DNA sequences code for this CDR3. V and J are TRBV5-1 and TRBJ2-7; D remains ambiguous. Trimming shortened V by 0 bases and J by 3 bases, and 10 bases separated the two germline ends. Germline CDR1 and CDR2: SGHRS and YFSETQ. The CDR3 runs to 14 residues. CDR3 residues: CASSLGGDLYEQYF. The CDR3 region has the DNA TGCGCCAGCAGCTTGGGAGGTGACCTCTACGAGCAGTACTTC.

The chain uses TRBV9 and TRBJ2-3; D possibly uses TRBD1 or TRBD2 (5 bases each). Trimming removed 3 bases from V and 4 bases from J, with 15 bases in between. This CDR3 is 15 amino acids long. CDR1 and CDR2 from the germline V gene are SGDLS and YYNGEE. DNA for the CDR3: TGTGCCAGCAGCGCCCTTTCGGGACCCCCAGATACGCAGTATTTT. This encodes CASSALSGPPDTQYF.

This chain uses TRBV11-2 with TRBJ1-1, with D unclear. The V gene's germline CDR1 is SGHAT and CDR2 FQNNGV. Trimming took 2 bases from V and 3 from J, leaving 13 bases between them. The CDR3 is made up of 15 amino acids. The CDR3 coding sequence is TGTGCCAGCAGCTTACTGGGCGCAACGGACACTGAAGCTTTCTTT. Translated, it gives CASSLLGATDTEAFF. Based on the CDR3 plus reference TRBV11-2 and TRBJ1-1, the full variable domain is EAGVAQSPRYKIIEKRQSVAFWCNPISGHATLYWYQQILGQGPKLLIQFQNNGVVDDSQLPKDRFSAERLKGVDSTLKIQPAKLEDSAVYLCASSLLGATDTEAFFGQGTRLTVV.

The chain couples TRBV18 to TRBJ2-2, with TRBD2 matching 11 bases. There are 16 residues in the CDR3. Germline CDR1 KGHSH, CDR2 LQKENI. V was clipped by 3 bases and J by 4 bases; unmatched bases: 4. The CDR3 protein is CASSPALAGGTGELFF. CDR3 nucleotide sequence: TGTGCCAGCTCACCGGCTCTAGCGGGAGGCACCGGGGAGCTGTTTTTT.

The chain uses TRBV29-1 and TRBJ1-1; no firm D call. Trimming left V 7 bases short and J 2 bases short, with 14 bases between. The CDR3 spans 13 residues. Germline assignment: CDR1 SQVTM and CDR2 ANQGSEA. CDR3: CSGEGLLNTEAFF. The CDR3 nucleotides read TGCAGCGGGGAAGGGTTACTTAACACTGAAGCTTTCTTT.

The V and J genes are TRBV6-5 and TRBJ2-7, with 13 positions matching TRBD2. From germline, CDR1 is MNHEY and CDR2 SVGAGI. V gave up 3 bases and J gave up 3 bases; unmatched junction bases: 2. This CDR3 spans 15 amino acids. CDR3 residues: CASSYRTSGGYEQYF. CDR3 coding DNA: TGTGCCAGCAGTTATCGGACTAGCGGGGGCTACGAGCAGTACTTC.

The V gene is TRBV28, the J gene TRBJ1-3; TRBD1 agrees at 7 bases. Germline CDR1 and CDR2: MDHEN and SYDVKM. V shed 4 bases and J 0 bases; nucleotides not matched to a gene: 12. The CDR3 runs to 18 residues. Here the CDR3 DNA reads TGTGCCAGCAGTTCATGGGGGACAGACTCCCGCTCTGGAAACACCATATATTTT. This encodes CASSSWGTDSRSGNTIYF.

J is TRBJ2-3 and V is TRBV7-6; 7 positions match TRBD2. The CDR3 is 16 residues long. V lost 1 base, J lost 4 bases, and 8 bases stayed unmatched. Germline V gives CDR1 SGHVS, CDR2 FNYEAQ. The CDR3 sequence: CASSLGISGYADTQYF. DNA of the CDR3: TGTGCCAGCAGCTTAGGGATTAGCGGGTACGCAGATACGCAGTATTTT.

Here the CDR3 DNA reads TGTGCCAGCAGCTTAGTCCGGGGCAGCCACCAAGAGACCCAGTACTTC. Protein product: CASSLVRGSHQETQYF. This chain uses TRBV7-6 with TRBJ2-5; tentatively, D is TRBD1 or TRBD2 (5 bases each). Germline V CDR1 and CDR2: SGHVS, FNYEAQ. V shed 1 base and J shed 0 bases, with 12 bases lying between them. The CDR3 spans 16 residues.